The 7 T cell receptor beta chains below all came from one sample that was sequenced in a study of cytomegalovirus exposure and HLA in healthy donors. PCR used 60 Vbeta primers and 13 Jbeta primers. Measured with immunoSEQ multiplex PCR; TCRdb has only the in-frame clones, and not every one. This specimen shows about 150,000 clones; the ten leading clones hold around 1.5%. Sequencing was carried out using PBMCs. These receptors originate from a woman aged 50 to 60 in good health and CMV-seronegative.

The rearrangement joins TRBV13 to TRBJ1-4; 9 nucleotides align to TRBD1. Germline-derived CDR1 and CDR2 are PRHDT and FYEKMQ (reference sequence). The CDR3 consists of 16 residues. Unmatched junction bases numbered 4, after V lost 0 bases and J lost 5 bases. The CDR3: CASSLGSGQGNEKLFF. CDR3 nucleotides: TGTGCCAGCAGCTTAGGATCTGGACAGGGGAATGAAAAACTGTTTTTT. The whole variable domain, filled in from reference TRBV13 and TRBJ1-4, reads AAGVIQSPRHLIKEKRETATLKCYPIPRHDTVYWYQQGPGQDPQFLISFYEKMQSDKGSIPDRFSAQQFSDYHSELNMSSLELGDSALYFCASSLGSGQGNEKLFFGSGTQLSVL.

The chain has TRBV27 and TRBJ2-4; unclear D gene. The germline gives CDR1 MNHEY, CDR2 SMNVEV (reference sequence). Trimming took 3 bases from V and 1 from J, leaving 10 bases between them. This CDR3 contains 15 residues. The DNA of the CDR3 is TGTGCCAGCAGTTTGACACCCTGGGCCAAAAACATTCAGTACTTC. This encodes CASSLTPWAKNIQYF.

The CDR3 region has the DNA TGCGCCAGCAGCGGGAGCCCTGACCGTTCCACCGGGGAGCTGTTTTTT. Its translation: CASSGSPDRSTGELFF. The rearrangement links TRBV5-1 to TRBJ2-2; a possible D gene is TRBD2 (5 bases). The CDR3 runs to 16 residues. Germline loops: CDR1 SGHRS, CDR2 YFSETQ. The V end was cut by 4 bases, the J end by 4 bases, with 17 bases between.

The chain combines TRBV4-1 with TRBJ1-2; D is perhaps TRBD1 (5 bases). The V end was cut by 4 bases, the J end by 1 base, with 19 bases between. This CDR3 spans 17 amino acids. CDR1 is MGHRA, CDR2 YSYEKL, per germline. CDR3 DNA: TGCGCCAGCAGCCTCGCAGTTGGGTCAGGGAATAACTATGGCTACACCTTC. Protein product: CASSLAVGSGNNYGYTF.

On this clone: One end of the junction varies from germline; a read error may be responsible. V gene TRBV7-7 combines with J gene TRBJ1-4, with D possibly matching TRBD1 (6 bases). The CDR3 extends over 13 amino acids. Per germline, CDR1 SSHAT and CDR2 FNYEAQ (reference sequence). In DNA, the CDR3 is TGTGCTAGCAGCAGGGGCCAGAATGAAAAACTGTTTTTT. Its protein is CASSRGQNEKLFF.

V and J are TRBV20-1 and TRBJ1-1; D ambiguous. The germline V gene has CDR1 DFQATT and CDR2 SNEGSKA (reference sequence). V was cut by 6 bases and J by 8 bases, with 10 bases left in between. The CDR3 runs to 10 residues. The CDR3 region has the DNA TGCAGTGCGAGTACAGTGGAAGCTTTCTTT. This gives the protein CSASTVEAFF.

CDR3 DNA: TGTGCCAGCAGCTTGGGACAGGGAGAAGCTTTCTTT. It yields the protein CASSLGQGEAFF. The chain has TRBV5-4 and TRBJ1-1, with 7 bases matching TRBD1. CDR3 length: 12 amino acids. V dropped 0 bases and J dropped 8; count of bases not matched to a gene: 1. From germline, CDR1 is SGHNT and CDR2 YYREEE (reference sequence).